The present T cell receptor (beta chain) was sequenced within a study of technical replicates of blood from a few donors. The CDR3 has 13 residues. Trimming removed 7 bases from V and 6 bases from J; junction bases left unmatched: 11. Looked up from germline, CDR1 is SQVTM and CDR2 is ANQGSEA. Here immunoSEQ multiplex PCR was the method, and the copy in TCRdb shows in-frame clones only, minus some. Among about 75,000 clones listed, about 97% were seen once. This receptor was identified in a human donor in good health. The chain is built from TRBV29-1 and TRBJ1-1, with TRBD1 identical over 7 bases. The sequencing sample was made of T cells isolated from PBMCs. The CDR3: CSAPGQRGAEAFF. The CDR3 bases are TGCAGCGCCCCGGGACAGAGGGGCGCTGAAGCTTTCTTT.